One T cell receptor (beta chain) is described in this entry. Its antigen remains unidentified. The entry originates in a study of shared clonotypes between healthy human individuals. Genomic DNA of every subset was divided equally among multiple immunoSEQ plates. The repertoire was sequenced with immunoSEQ multiplex PCR; TCRdb's copy has only in-frame clones and lacks some. The sample yields hundreds of thousands of clones, roughly 70% seen once. General study results and limits: The sole specimen, blood, was sampled, and tissue repertoires likely differ.

Per the germline V gene, CDR1 is SQVTM and CDR2 is ANQGSEA. Deletions cut 1 base from V and 6 bases from J, with 19 bases between. The CDR3 totals 15 residues. This receptor was obtained from a man younger than 40 in good health. The rearrangement links TRBV29-1 to TRBJ2-7; a weak D match, TRBD2 (5 bases). Sequenced material: memory CD4+ T cells sorted from blood. The subset: CD45RA-negative fraction. Here the CDR3 reads CSVEVMVGSVFEQYF. The DNA of the CDR3 is TGCAGCGTTGAAGTTATGGTGGGGAGTGTTTTCGAGCAGTACTTC.